Listed below are T cell receptor beta chains from one sample, sequenced in a study of beta chain features in type 1 diabetes. Produced via immunoSEQ multiplex PCR; TCRdb's table is partial and in-frame only. This repertoire shows 300,000 to 350,000 clones, 6.5% to 10% found once; its top ten account for 0.44%. The sample consisted of central memory CD4+ T cells from blood. The source of these receptors is a woman between 18 and 30 years old in good health. CDR3s include the opening cysteine and the closing phenylalanine or tryptophan. A D gene is named only where the DNA matches it firmly. Not all rows give a size; the values are once, few, many and, for expanded clones, a class.

v_call	j_call	clone_size	d_call	cdr3_nt	cdr3_aa
TRBV27	TRBJ1-3	.	.	TGTGCCAGCAGAAGTTTCGGGGGAAACACCATATATTTT	CASRSFGGNTIYF
TRBV6-5	TRBJ2-7	few	.	TGTGCCAGCAGCAGGCGGGACGCCGAGCAGTACTTC	CASSRRDAEQYF
TRBV6-5	TRBJ1-2	.	.	TGTGCCAGCAGTTACGGTACGGGGGGATCCTCCTATGGCTACACCTTC	CASSYGTGGSSYGYTF
TRBV27	TRBJ2-5	few	TRBD1	TGTGCCAGCAGTATGGACAGGGGGCTGGAGACCCAGTACTTC	CASSMDRGLETQYF
TRBV7-2	TRBJ2-1	few	.	TGTGCCAGCAGCGTGGACTTTTACAATGAGCAGTTCTTC	CASSVDFYNEQFF
TRBV5-1	TRBJ2-1	.	.	TGCGCCAGCGCGGGGACTCTCTCCTACAATGAGCAGTTCTTC	CASAGTLSYNEQFF
TRBV5-4	TRBJ2-6	few	.	TGTGCCAGCAGCTTGCGTAGCAGGGGAATGCCTGGGGCCAACGTCCTGACTTTC	CASSLRSRGMPGANVLTF
TRBV28	TRBJ2-1	few	.	TGTGCCAGCAGTTTAGCCGGGAGTAGTAATGAGCAGTTCTTC	CASSLAGSSNEQFF
TRBV2	TRBJ2-5	few	TRBD1	TGTGCCAGCAGCCGGACAGGGCAACAAGAGACCCAGTACTTC	CASSRTGQQETQYF
TRBV27	TRBJ2-7	few	TRBD2	TGTGCCAGCAGTTACTCTCCGGGAGGGGGCTACGAGCAGTACTTC	CASSYSPGGGYEQYF
TRBV15	TRBJ2-7	.	TRBD1	TGTGCCACCAGCAGAGTGGGACAGACCTACGAGCAGTACTTC	CATSRVGQTYEQYF
TRBV11-2	TRBJ1-2	few	.	TGTGCCAGCAGCCCGGTGGCTAACTATGGCTACACCTTC	CASSPVANYGYTF
TRBV20-1	TRBJ2-1	few	.	TGCAGTGCGAAGGGGCTTGGTGAGCAGTTCTTC	CSAKGLGEQFF
TRBV4-2	TRBJ1-2	few	.	TGTGCCAGCAGCCCGGATAGAGGCGGAGATGGCTACACCTTC	CASSPDRGGDGYTF
TRBV7-2	TRBJ2-1	few	TRBD2	TGTGCCAGCAGCTTCGGACTAGCGCGACTGGAGCAGTTCTTC	CASSFGLARLEQFF
TRBV6-5	TRBJ1-2	.	.	TGTGCCAGCACCGGGGGAACCTATGGCTACACCTTC	CASTGGTYGYTF
TRBV7-3	TRBJ2-1	.	TRBD1	TGTGCCAGCAGCTCCCCCGGGACAGGGTCGGTCAATGAGCAGTTCTTC	CASSSPGTGSVNEQFF
TRBV7-2	TRBJ2-3	few	.	TGTGCCAGCAGATCGAGACTCACAGATACGCAGTATTTT	CASRSRLTDTQYF
TRBV27	TRBJ2-5	few	.	TGTGCCAGCAGACCCGTTTTCGCAGAGACCCAGTACTTC	CASRPVFAETQYF
TRBV6-5	TRBJ2-7	few	.	TGTGCCAGCAGTTACCAGCCGAATGAGGCCTACGAGCAGTACTTC	CASSYQPNEAYEQYF
TRBV28	TRBJ2-7	.	.	TGTGCCAGTAGCCTGAGCAGCTACGAGCAGTACTTC	CASSLSSYEQYF
TRBV11-1	TRBJ2-1	.	.	TGTGCCAGCACCCGGGCCAACAATGAGCAGTTCTTC	CASTRANNEQFF
TRBV7-2	TRBJ1-1	.	.	TGTGCCAGCAGCTTCAACAGGGTCGGGACTGAAGCTTTCTTT	CASSFNRVGTEAFF
TRBV18	TRBJ1-1	.	.	TGTGCCAGCTCACTAGACATCGTTCGGACTGAAGCTTTCTTT	CASSLDIVRTEAFF
TRBV28	TRBJ2-2	many	TRBD2	TGTGCCAGCAGTTTCTCTAGCGGCTACGGGGAGCTGTTTTTT	CASSFSSGYGELFF
TRBV7-2	TRBJ2-7	few	.	TGTGCCAGCAGCTTAGCGGCCTACGAGCAGTACTTC	CASSLAAYEQYF
TRBV28	TRBJ2-3	few	.	TGTGCCAGCAGTTTACTCGCAGATACGCAGTATTTT	CASSLLADTQYF
TRBV19	TRBJ2-1	.	TRBD2	TGTGCCAGTAGTATCGGGAACGGGAGGTACAATGAGCAGTTCTTC	CASSIGNGRYNEQFF
TRBV10-3	TRBJ1-2	.	.	TGTGCCATCAGACTTGACACCACTAACTATGGCTACACCTTC	CAIRLDTTNYGYTF
TRBV18	TRBJ2-3	many	TRBD2	TGTGCCAGCTCACCCCAAGCGGGATCCACAGATACGCAGTATTTT	CASSPQAGSTDTQYF
TRBV7-3	TRBJ2-7	.	TRBD2	TGTGCCAGCAGCCCCGGTCCCACTAGCGGATACGAGCAGTACTTC	CASSPGPTSGYEQYF
TRBV6-5	TRBJ1-1	.	.	TGTGCCAGCAGTTACTACAGGGCGAAAACTGAAGCTTTCTTT	CASSYYRAKTEAFF
TRBV7-2	TRBJ2-1	.	.	TGTGCCAGCAAGTTAGGATACCTTTACAATGAGCAGTTCTTC	CASKLGYLYNEQFF
TRBV14	TRBJ2-3	few	.	TGTGCCAGCAGCCAATTGGGCCCCGCAACAGATACGCAGTATTTT	CASSQLGPATDTQYF
TRBV25-1	TRBJ2-7	many	.	TGTGCCAGCAGTAGGGACAACTACGAGCAGTACTTC	CASSRDNYEQYF
TRBV28	TRBJ2-3	many	.	TGTGCCACAACTAGCACAGATACGCAGTATTTT	CATTSTDTQYF
TRBV4-3	TRBJ2-3	.	TRBD2	TGCGCCAGCAGCCTTCGGGGGGATCGGGGCACAGATACGCAGTATTTT	CASSLRGDRGTDTQYF
TRBV5-4	TRBJ2-7	few	.	TGTGCCAGCAGCTTGGCCACGGGCAGGAGCTCCTACGAGCAGTACTTC	CASSLATGRSSYEQYF
TRBV19	TRBJ1-3	few	.	TGTGCCAGTAGGTTTAGCTCTGGAAACACCATATATTTT	CASRFSSGNTIYF
TRBV19	TRBJ2-2	few	.	TGTGCCAGTAGTATATTACCTTACACCGGGGAGCTGTTTTTT	CASSILPYTGELFF
TRBV18	TRBJ1-4	.	.	TGTGCCAGCTCAGACCGGGCCCGGAATGAAAAACTGTTTTTT	CASSDRARNEKLFF
TRBV11-1	TRBJ2-1	.	.	TGTGCCAGCAGCTTAGAGTGGGGGCTGGGCAATGAGCAGTTCTTC	CASSLEWGLGNEQFF